The 15 T cell receptor beta chains below all came from one sample that was sequenced in a study of cytomegalovirus exposure and HLA in healthy donors. It was with 60 Vbeta and 13 Jbeta primers that the PCR ran. Data came from immunoSEQ multiplex PCR; TCRdb stores just in-frame clones and leaves some out. The data hold approximately 120,000 clones, with over 60% observed a single time. Sample: PBMCs. The receptors were gathered from a man aged 35 to 55 in good health and CMV-seropositive.

The chain has TRBV14 and TRBJ2-2; no clear D. From germline, CDR1 is SGHDN and CDR2 FVKESK. The CDR3 runs to 16 residues. Trimming took off 1 base at V and 6 bases at J, with 15 bases between the two ends. The CDR3 here is CASSQAARVGSGELFF. The CDR3 DNA follows: TGTGCCAGCAGCCAAGCGGCCCGGGTAGGTTCCGGGGAGCTGTTTTTT.

This clone has a single count. V is TRBV4-2 and J is TRBJ2-3; TRBD2 is a possible D gene (6 bases). Germline CDR1 reads LGHNA; CDR2 reads YNFKEQ. V was trimmed by 4 bases and J by 0 bases, leaving 11 bases between them. The length of the CDR3 is 15 residues. The CDR3 DNA follows: TGTGCCAGCAGCCCCCCGGCGGGGAGCACAGATACGCAGTATTTT. Translation: CASSPPAGSTDTQYF.

CDR3 bases: TGTGCCAGCACTCGCGTAGCATTAGGAGAGACCCAGTACTTC. Translating it yields CASTRVALGETQYF. This sequence joins TRBV6-1 and TRBJ2-5, with D unresolved. V was shortened by 7 bases and J by 4 bases, with 16 bases between the two germline ends. Germline V gene data show CDR1 as MNHNS and CDR2 as SASEGT. This CDR3 spans 14 amino acids.

The chain has TRBV27 and TRBJ2-1, with 11 bases matching TRBD2. The V and J ends lost 7 bases and 3 bases, in that order; junction bases with no gene match: 2. The CDR3 is made up of 14 amino acids. The germline gives CDR1 MNHEY, CDR2 SMNVEV (reference sequence). The CDR3 coding sequence is TGTGCCAGCACTAGCGGGGGGCACTACAATGAGCAGTTCTTC. Translated, it gives CASTSGGHYNEQFF.

The chain is built from TRBV11-1 and TRBJ2-1; the match to TRBD2 covers 13 bases. After removal of 5 bases from V and 10 bases from J, the junction contained 11 bases not matched to a gene. CDR1 is SGHAT, CDR2 FQDESV, per germline (reference sequence). This CDR3 region has 16 residues. This CDR3 is CASSPRLAGGQWEQFF. The CDR3 coding sequence is TGTGCCAGCAGCCCAAGACTAGCGGGGGGCCAATGGGAGCAGTTCTTC.

The chain uses TRBV5-1 and TRBJ2-3, with D perhaps matching TRBD1 (6 bases). The length of the CDR3 is 14 residues. Trimming shortened V by 7 bases and J by 3 bases, and 15 bases separated the two germline ends. CDR1 is SGHRS, CDR2 YFSETQ, per germline. CDR3 sequence reads: CASRKQGTTDTQYF. CDR3 in DNA: TGCGCCAGCCGCAAACAGGGTACGACAGATACGCAGTATTTT.

This clone was picked up one time. The chain joins TRBV29-1 to TRBJ2-7; 7 bases fit TRBD1. This CDR3 comprises 12 residues. CDR1 SQVTM and CDR2 ANQGSEA come from the germline V gene. The trim removed 7 bases at V and 2 bases at J, leaving 5 bases unmatched. CDR3 coding DNA: TGCAGCGCAGGACAGGTTCCCTACGAGCAGTACTTC. This codes for CSAGQVPYEQYF.

This clone was detected only a few times. The gene calls are TRBV7-2 and TRBJ2-3; TRBD1 is a possible D gene (6 bases). Germline V gene data show CDR1 as SGHTA and CDR2 as FQGNSA. This CDR3 has 13 residues. Trimming stripped 0 bases from V and 5 bases from J, with 6 bases between. In DNA form, the CDR3 reads TGTGCCAGCAGCTTAGCCAGGGGAGATACGCAGTATTTT. Protein product: CASSLARGDTQYF.

This clone was counted only a few times. The CDR3 DNA is TGCGCCAGCAGCTTGGATGGAGGCGGTTCTGAAGCTTTCTTT. It encodes CASSLDGGGSEAFF. The gene calls are TRBV5-1 and TRBJ1-1; D remains unclear. CDR3 length: 14 residues. The V gene lost 0 bases and the J gene lost 6 bases, with 12 bases spanning the gap. From germline, CDR1 is SGHRS and CDR2 YFSETQ.

The V gene is TRBV5-8, the J gene TRBJ2-1; 9 positions agree with TRBD1. The germline CDR1 and CDR2 sequences are SGHTS and YDEGEE. This CDR3 is 15 amino acids long. Trimming took 0 bases from V and 5 from J; bases not matched to a gene: 3. This chain's CDR3 is CASSLAGTGNNEQFF. Written as DNA, the CDR3 is TGTGCCAGCAGCTTGGCCGGGACAGGGAACAATGAGCAGTTCTTC.

This chain uses TRBV9 with TRBJ2-5, with no clear D. The J call may be mistaken, given a closer DNA end match to TRBJ2-7. Germline V gene sequence: CDR1 SGDLS, CDR2 YYNGEE. CDR3 length: 16 amino acids. In nucleotides, the CDR3 is TGTGCCAGCAGCCCCGATATAGTGTCGAAAACCTACGAGCAGTACTTC. This translates into CASSPDIVSKTYEQYF.

CDR3 DNA sequence: TGTGCCAGCAGTTTAAGTCCACGGACAGGAACTTACGAGCAGTACTTC. Amino acid sequence: CASSLSPRTGTYEQYF. The chain combines TRBV28 with TRBJ2-7; 7 nucleotides line up with TRBD1. J gave up 4 bases and V 2 bases, and 11 bases lay outside the gene matches. The germline CDR1 and CDR2 sequences are MDHEN and SYDVKM. CDR3 size: 16 residues.

The rearrangement uses TRBV30 and TRBJ1-1; D is uncertain. The CDR3 has 15 amino acids. Trimming cost V 3 bases and J 0 bases, with 14 bases left between them. The V gene's germline CDR1 is GTSNPN and CDR2 SVGIG (reference sequence). This CDR3 is CAWSPWAAMNTEAFF. As DNA, the CDR3 is TGTGCCTGGAGCCCCTGGGCAGCCATGAACACTGAAGCTTTCTTT.

The chain carries TRBV29-1 and TRBJ2-7; D remains ambiguous. The ends were cut back, 4 bases at V and 3 bases at J, with 10 bases in the middle. The CDR3 is made up of 12 amino acids. The V gene's germline CDR1 is SQVTM and CDR2 ANQGSEA. The CDR3 sequence is CSVVENGYEQYF. The CDR3 DNA sequence: TGCAGCGTTGTTGAGAACGGCTACGAGCAGTACTTC.

The chain carries TRBV7-8 and TRBJ2-5; D not certain. Germline-derived CDR1 and CDR2 are SGHVS and FQNEAQ. Trimming stripped 1 base from V and 9 bases from J, with 12 bases between. The CDR3 totals 13 residues. CDR3 protein: CASSLEQLQAQYF. In DNA form, the CDR3 reads TGTGCCAGCAGCTTAGAACAACTCCAGGCCCAGTACTTC.